The clone carrying this T cell receptor beta chain was counted between two and nine times. The antigen remains unidentified. The data are from a study of cytomegalovirus exposure and HLA in healthy donors. Study-wide findings and caveats: Reported results showed that the classifier diagnosed cytomegalovirus status with high specificity and sensitivity.

The PCR had 60 Vbeta and 13 Jbeta primers. Produced via immunoSEQ multiplex PCR; TCRdb's table is partial and in-frame only. This table holds approximately 290,000 clones, 75% to 85% found once. The CDR3 spans 12 residues. Trimming took 2 bases from V and 5 from J; bases not matched to a gene: 3. The germline V gene has CDR1 GTSNPN and CDR2 SVGIG (reference sequence). The TCR originated in a girl aged 2-10 years in good health and CMV-seronegative. The rearrangement joins TRBV30 to TRBJ2-7, with 7 bases lining up with TRBD1. Sequencing input: PBMCs. The CDR3 protein is CAWSTRGNEQYF. The CDR3 DNA follows: TGTGCCTGGAGTACCAGGGGGAACGAGCAGTACTTC.